This T cell receptor (beta chain) derives from a study of T cell clonotyping in hematopoietic cell transplantation. The wider study: Cytoreduction preceded collection of pretransplant recipient samples. Findings and limits, study-wide: Graft donor and pretransplant recipient Inverse Simpson Index values predicted broader posttransplant TCR diversity.

With V trimmed by 3 bases and J by 0 bases, 13 bases remained unmatched. The length of the CDR3 is 19 residues. Per germline, CDR1 SGHDT and CDR2 YYEEEE. Sample time point: recipient sample about 28 days before transplant, after cytoreduction. Blood collection times were about day -28 and days 30, 100, 180 posttransplant. The method was immunoSEQ multiplex PCR; TCRdb's version includes in-frame clones alone and lacks a portion of them. This sample has over 45,000 clones, with approximately 90% found just once. This clone was seen only a few times. The antigen is undetermined. Sequencing used peripheral blood mononuclear cells, obtained before stem cell transplant. The TCR sequence derives from a man in his 60s with biphenotypic leukemia. Some clones in this sample may be carry-over from other donors' samples. This chain links TRBV5-6 with TRBJ2-1; TRBD2 matches 9 bases. The CDR3 DNA reads TGTGCCAGCAGCTCAGCTCCGGGACTAGCCTCTAGCTCCTACAATGAGCAGTTCTTC. Translated: CASSSAPGLASSSYNEQFF.